The 22 T cell receptor beta chains below all came from one sample that was sequenced in a study of response to subunit inactivated influenza vaccine. TCRdb independently ran MiXCR on the RT-PCR reads; one entry per CDR3 protein. The sample contains around 200,000 distinct CDR3 sequences, under 15% of which appear only once. The sample in question was CD8+ T cells sorted from PBMCs, obtained more than 4 days after vaccination. All receptors come from a man aged 50-60 years who received an inactivated influenza vaccine.

The rearrangement uses TRBV7-9 and TRBJ2-1, with no clear D. Germline assignment: CDR1 SEHNR and CDR2 FQNEAQ (reference sequence). V gave up 3 bases and J gave up 8 bases, with 14 bases separating them. The CDR3 loop spans 14 amino acids. The chain's CDR3 is CASSFVSNHYEQFF. DNA of the CDR3: TGTGCCAGCAGCTTCGTTTCTAACCATTATGAGCAGTTCTTC.

This clonotype was found a few times. The V call is TRBV20-1, the J call TRBJ2-5, with a tentative D call TRBD2 (6 bases). The germline V gene has CDR1 DFQATT and CDR2 SNEGSKA (reference sequence). The V end lost 6 bases, the J end lost 2 bases, and 16 bases lay between the germline ends. The CDR3 loop spans 14 amino acids. The DNA of the CDR3 is TGCAGTGCCTCTCGAGGAGGGCCGCAAGAGACCCAGTACTTC. Translated, it gives CSASRGGPQETQYF.

The V gene is TRBV12-3 or TRBV12-4, the J gene TRBJ2-1; no reliable D call. Trimming cost V 7 bases and J 5 bases, with 6 bases left between them. CDR3 size: 11 residues. The CDR3 region has the DNA TGTGCCAGCACCCGGGACAATGAGCAGTTCTTC. This codes for CASTRDNEQFF.

This rearrangement joins TRBV2 to TRBJ2-7; 9 bases match TRBD2. The J segment lost 2 bases and the V segment lost 4 bases, leaving 3 bases of the junction unmatched. Germline CDR1 SNHLY, CDR2 FYNNEI. The CDR3 has 14 amino acids. The CDR3, as DNA: TGTGCCAGCAGTGGGACTAGCGAGCCCTACGAGCAGTACTTC. Translated, it gives CASSGTSEPYEQYF.

This clonotype was detected many times. The chain couples TRBV7-9 to TRBJ2-7, with TRBD2 matching over 7 bases. This CDR3 has 15 residues. With 4 bases clipped from V and 2 bases from J, the junction kept 8 bases outside the gene matches. The germline V gene has CDR1 SEHNR and CDR2 FQNEAQ (reference sequence). CDR3 coding DNA: TGTGCCAGCAGCTCGAAAACGGGACTAACCTACGAGCAGTACTTC. Protein sequence: CASSSKTGLTYEQYF.

The chain carries TRBV12-3 or TRBV12-4 and TRBJ2-3; 8 nucleotides align to TRBD1. The CDR3 sequence is 14 residues long. Trimming cost V 5 bases and J 4 bases; bases outside gene matches: 5. The CDR3 spells CASSPKTGADTQYF. The CDR3 nucleotides are TGTGCCAGCAGTCCTAAGACAGGGGCAGATACGCAGTATTTT.

The rearrangement joins TRBV2 to TRBJ2-1; 9 bases are a match to TRBD1. The trim removed 6 bases at V and 0 bases at J, leaving 6 bases unmatched. The CDR3 runs 16 residues. Germline loops: CDR1 SNHLY, CDR2 FYNNEI. In DNA, the CDR3 is TGTGCCAGCAGGTTCCCGGGACAGGGCTCCTACAATGAGCAGTTCTTC. This gives the protein CASRFPGQGSYNEQFF.

This clonotype was picked up many times. The rearrangement links TRBV9 to TRBJ2-1, with D possibly TRBD1 on 6 matching bases. The germline V gene encodes CDR1 SGDLS and CDR2 YYNGEE. This CDR3 has 13 amino acids. V lost 3 bases, J lost 6 bases, and 10 bases lay in between. Here the CDR3 DNA reads TGTGCCAGCAGCGCCAGGGGTGGCAATGAGCAGTTCTTC. It yields the protein CASSARGGNEQFF.

The genes are TRBV28 and TRBJ2-5; tentatively, D is TRBD1 or TRBD2 (5 bases each). This CDR3 is 17 amino acids long. V was cut by 3 bases and J by 2 bases, with 19 bases left in between. From germline, CDR1 is MDHEN and CDR2 SYDVKM. DNA for the CDR3: TGTGCCAGCAGTTTCCACCGGGACGCCCCTTTACAAGAGACCCAGTACTTC. As protein: CASSFHRDAPLQETQYF.

The table lists this clonotype with a few counts. The chain carries TRBV28 and TRBJ1-5, with D perhaps matching TRBD1 (5 bases). Germline CDR1 and CDR2: MDHEN and SYDVKM. V gave up 4 bases and J gave up 2 bases, with 12 bases separating them. The CDR3 contains 15 residues. DNA of the CDR3: TGTGCCAGCAGTTATAGGGGTGTCGGCAATCAGCCCCAGCATTTT. Amino acids: CASSYRGVGNQPQHF.

The CDR3 loop reads CAISESTLGEQYF. The DNA for the CDR3 is TGTGCCATCAGTGAGTCTACCCTAGGGGAGCAGTACTTC. The chain uses TRBV10-3 and TRBJ2-7; D not resolved. V was pared by 0 bases and J by 7 bases, with 10 bases between. CDR3 size: 13 residues. Germline CDR1 is ENHRY and CDR2 is SYGVKD.

The chain joins TRBV29-1 to TRBJ2-1; tentatively, D is TRBD1 or TRBD2 (7 bases each). The CDR3 is made up of 12 amino acids. Germline CDR1 SQVTM, CDR2 ANQGSEA. The V gene lost 8 bases and the J gene lost 6 bases, with 14 bases spanning the gap. The CDR3 spells CSTQGGGNEQFF. CDR3 nucleotide sequence: TGCAGCACGCAGGGGGGGGGCAATGAGCAGTTCTTC.

This clonotype was counted a few times. V usage is TRBV27 and J usage is TRBJ1-5; a possible D gene is TRBD1 (5 bases). V lost 6 bases to trimming and J lost 0 bases, with 9 bases between them. The CDR3 is made up of 14 amino acids. Germline loops: CDR1 MNHEY, CDR2 SMNVEV (reference sequence). DNA of the CDR3: TGTGCCAGCAGCAGGACACGTAGCAATCAGCCCCAGCATTTT. Its protein product is CASSRTRSNQPQHF.

This clonotype was detected only a few times. The rearrangement joins TRBV15 to TRBJ2-7; weak D call: TRBD2 (6 bases). Trimming left V 0 bases short and J 5 bases short, with 14 bases between. Looked up from germline, CDR1 is LNHNV and CDR2 is YYDKDF (reference sequence). The CDR3 extends over 15 amino acids. CDR3 bases: TGTGCCACCAGCAGAGAACTAGCAGGAGGCGACGAGCAGTACTTC. Translating it yields CATSRELAGGDEQYF.

The rearrangement joins TRBV14 to TRBJ2-5; the D gene is possibly TRBD2 (6 bases). The CDR3 is made up of 14 amino acids. CDR1 is SGHDN and CDR2 is FVKESK in the germline V gene. The V end was cut by 0 bases, the J end by 6 bases, with 11 bases between. The CDR3 nucleotides are TGTGCCAGCAGCCAAGATTTGGGGGGACAGACCCAGTACTTC. Encoded protein: CASSQDLGGQTQYF. Complete variable domain (other parts from reference TRBV14 and TRBJ2-5): EAGVTQFPSHSVIEKGQTVTLRCDPISGHDNLYWYRRVMGKEIKFLLHFVKESKQDESGMPNNRFLAERTGGTYSTLKVQPAELEDSGVYFCASSQDLGGQTQYFGPGTRLLVL.

This clonotype appeared a few times. The V gene is TRBV27, the J gene TRBJ2-1; a weak D match, TRBD2 (6 bases). Deletions cut 0 bases from V and 11 bases from J, with 8 bases between. CDR1 is MNHEY, CDR2 SMNVEV, per germline (reference sequence). This CDR3 region has 12 residues. The CDR3 here is CASSLSGLQQFF. The CDR3 DNA reads TGTGCCAGCAGTTTATCGGGACTGCAGCAGTTCTTC.

The sample holds a few counts of this clonotype. The J gene is TRBJ2-7, the V gene TRBV29-1; TRBD1 matches at 9 bases. This CDR3 comprises 13 residues. Per germline, CDR1 SQVTM and CDR2 ANQGSEA. V was clipped by 7 bases and J by 3 bases; unmatched bases: 7. CDR3 sequence: CSARQGGGYEQYF. The CDR3 coding sequence is TGCAGCGCTAGACAGGGGGGAGGCTACGAGCAGTACTTC.

This clonotype was picked up many times. The CDR3 nucleotides are TGCGCCAGCAGCCAATTTCAAACAGCACACAATGAGCAGTTCTTC. Its protein is CASSQFQTAHNEQFF. The V and J genes are TRBV4-3 and TRBJ2-1; D gene ambiguous. Germline V gene data show CDR1 as LGHNA and CDR2 as YSLEER. CDR3 length: 15 amino acids. V was cut by 2 bases and J by 5 bases, with 13 bases left in between.

This clonotype was counted a few times. The chain employs TRBV6-4 and TRBJ1-5, with 9 bases lining up with TRBD1. CDR1 and CDR2 from the germline V gene are MRHNA and SNTAGT. The CDR3 runs 15 residues. The V gene end was trimmed by 5 bases and the J gene end by 6 bases; junction bases not matched to a gene: 8. The CDR3 DNA is TGTGCCAGCAGTCCCTCGGGACAGGGTCCTCAGCCCCAGCATTTT. Translating gives CASSPSGQGPQPQHF.

The chain recombines TRBV20-1 with TRBJ2-1, with 12 positions matching TRBD2. V shed 2 bases, J shed 1 base, and the junction held 9 bases outside the gene matches. Germline loops: CDR1 DFQATT, CDR2 SNEGSKA (reference sequence). The CDR3 contains 18 residues. CDR3: CSARLAGGPKGSYNEQFF. The CDR3 DNA reads as TGCAGTGCTAGACTAGCGGGAGGGCCGAAGGGATCCTACAATGAGCAGTTCTTC.

This clonotype was recorded a few times. The CDR3 region is CASSIDLETSGPTGELFF. The DNA of the CDR3 is TGTGCCAGTAGTATAGATCTCGAGACTAGCGGGCCAACCGGGGAGCTGTTTTTT. The chain combines TRBV19 with TRBJ2-2; 10 positions agree with TRBD2. CDR3 length: 18 amino acids. The V gene end was trimmed by 0 bases and the J gene end by 5 bases; junction bases not matched to a gene: 9. The germline CDR1 and CDR2 sequences are LNHDA and SQIVND (reference sequence).

V usage is TRBV5-1 and J usage is TRBJ2-3; D uncertain. V was shortened by 4 bases and J by 1 base, with 13 bases between the two germline ends. The CDR3 loop spans 15 amino acids. Per germline, CDR1 SGHRS and CDR2 YFSETQ. This chain's CDR3 is CASSAGYIGTDTQYF. In nucleotides, the CDR3 is TGCGCCAGCAGCGCTGGTTATATCGGCACAGATACGCAGTATTTT.